This passage covers 5 T cell receptor beta chains from one sample sequenced in a study of naive and memory T cell subsets. Both TRBC1 and TRBC2 were covered by a beta constant-region primer of two equimolar oligonucleotides. MiXCR was run by TCRdb on the UMI-ligation and nested PCR reads, yielding one entry per CDR3 protein. Of more than 4,500 distinct CDR3 sequences listed, roughly 7.3% are singletons. Input material: effector memory CD8+ T cells from blood. The subset was: effector memory, CD45RA- CD27-. These receptors all come from a human donor in good health.

J is TRBJ2-2 and V is TRBV7-9, with D unclear. The germline CDR1 and CDR2 sequences are SEHNR and FQNEAQ (reference sequence). CDR3 length: 16 amino acids. V was trimmed by 5 bases and J by 0 bases, leaving 13 bases between them. CDR3 sequence (DNA): TGTGCCAGCAGCCCTACCCCGAACCCGAACACCGGGGAGCTGTTTTTT. Residues: CASSPTPNPNTGELFF.

By its share, this clonotype is medium-sized. The rearrangement links TRBV6-1 to TRBJ2-7; TRBD1 might be the D (6 bases). This CDR3 is 14 amino acids long. The V end lost 1 base, the J end lost 5 bases, and 12 bases lay between the germline ends. Germline V gene data show CDR1 as MNHNS and CDR2 as SASEGT. The CDR3 DNA reads as TGTGCCAGCAGTGAAGGGACAGAAACCCACGAGCAGTACTTC. Encoded protein: CASSEGTETHEQYF.

This clonotype was recorded many times. J is TRBJ1-5 and V is TRBV20-1, with 10 bases lining up with TRBD1. V trimming: 8 bases; J trimming: 5 bases; junction bases outside the gene matches: 9. Germline values: CDR1 DFQATT, CDR2 SNEGSKA (reference sequence). There are 14 residues in the CDR3. The CDR3 DNA is TGCAGTATCACCGGGGACAGGGGATATCAGCCCCAGCATTTT. Amino acid sequence: CSITGDRGYQPQHF.

This chain joins TRBV5-6 and TRBJ2-1, with D possibly TRBD1 on 5 matching bases. Germline lookup yields CDR1 SGHDT and CDR2 YYEEEE. The CDR3 is 16 amino acids. Trimming took off 0 bases at V and 4 bases at J, with 14 bases between the two ends. The CDR3 DNA is TGTGCCAGCAGCTTGGGCCACCAGACAGTGTACAATGAGCAGTTCTTC. Protein product: CASSLGHQTVYNEQFF. The full variable domain, its missing parts supplied by reference TRBV5-6 and TRBJ2-1, is DAGVTQSPTHLIKTRGQQVTLRCSPKSGHDTVSWYQQALGQGPQFIFQYYEEEERQRGNFPDRFSGHQFPNYSSELNVNALLLGDSALYLCASSLGHQTVYNEQFFGPGTRLTVL.

In this sample, this clonotype turned up a few times. The rearrangement uses TRBV7-6 and TRBJ2-7; 10 bases fit TRBD1. The CDR3 is 14 amino acids. The germline CDR1 and CDR2 sequences are SGHVS and FNYEAQ. The V and J ends lost 5 bases and 4 bases, in that order; junction bases with no gene match: 5. The CDR3 bases are TGTGCCAGCAGCAAAACGGGACAGGGGTACGAGCAGTACTTC. Its translation: CASSKTGQGYEQYF. The entire variable domain, with the rest obtained from reference TRBV7-6 and TRBJ2-7, is as follows: GAGVSQSPRYKVTKRGQDVALRCDPISGHVSLYWYRQALGQGPEFLTYFNYEAQQDKSGLPNDRFSAERPEGSISTLTIQRTEQRDSAMYRCASSKTGQGYEQYFGPGTRLTVT.